A single sample gave rise to the 5 T cell receptor beta chains below, sequenced in a study of regulatory T cells in long-lasting Graves disease. The time point denotes: newly diagnosed GD, antithyroid drugs for less than 3 months. The TCR library was prepared using RNA isolated from PBMCs. Arm-PCR of CDR3 regions and iRepertoire HTBI primers were used to build TCR beta libraries. Each CDR3 protein gets one entry after TCRdb re-called the multiplex PCR reads with MiXCR. The table has 400,000 to 500,000 distinct CDR3 sequences, about 17% seen once. The data also belong to a second study, concerning T cells in Graves' hyperthyroidism and ophthalmopathy.

The sample was peripheral blood mononuclear cells (PBMCs), taken at new diagnosis, from a patient treated with antithyroid drugs. These TCRs come from a woman aged 25 to 39 with Graves disease.

This clonotype was seen a few times. The rearrangement uses TRBV6-2 or TRBV6-3 and TRBJ2-2, with TRBD2 matching 9 bases. The CDR3 covers 17 residues. Germline lookup yields CDR1 MNHEY and CDR2 SVGEGT. The V and J ends lost 3 bases and 1 base, in that order; junction bases with no gene match: 6. The CDR3 reads CASSYLGLALNTGELFF. Here the CDR3 DNA reads TGTGCCAGCAGTTATTTGGGACTAGCCCTGAACACCGGGGAGCTGTTTTTT.

This clonotype was counted at least ten times. The CDR3 reads CASSPSEADSSYNEQFF. The CDR3 DNA follows: TGTGCCAGCAGCCCGTCGGAGGCGGATAGCTCCTACAATGAGCAGTTCTTC. The rearrangement uses TRBV12-3 or TRBV12-4 and TRBJ2-1, with a weak D call TRBD2 (5 bases). V dropped 6 bases and J dropped 0 bases, with 18 bases sitting between them. This CDR3 has 17 amino acids.

This clonotype was found many times. The gene calls are TRBV6-5 and TRBJ2-7, with 8 bases aligning to TRBD1. In germline, CDR1 is MNHEY, CDR2 SVGAGI. Losses at the gene ends were 4 bases for V and 0 bases for J; bases not matched to a gene: 5. The CDR3 runs to 15 residues. The CDR3 here is CASSWDRKSSYEQYF. In nucleotides, the CDR3 is TGTGCCAGCAGTTGGGACAGGAAAAGCTCCTACGAGCAGTACTTC.

This clonotype was counted ten times or more. The chain joins TRBV27 to TRBJ2-7; 9 bases fit TRBD1. Germline trimming cut 4 bases from V and 3 bases from J; bases unmatched to any gene: 4. The CDR3 totals 14 residues. CDR1 and CDR2 (germline): MNHEY, SMNVEV (reference sequence). CDR3 coding DNA: TGTGCCAGCAGTTCGGGACAGGGATTCTACGAGCAGTACTTC. Encoded protein: CASSSGQGFYEQYF.

Many counts were recorded for this clonotype. The chain uses TRBV27 and TRBJ2-1; D ambiguous. V was trimmed by 7 bases and J by 2 bases, leaving 9 bases between them. There are 13 residues in the CDR3. Germline CDR1 is MNHEY and CDR2 is SMNVEV (reference sequence). The CDR3 reads CASKLLTYNEQFF. The CDR3 DNA follows: TGTGCCAGCAAGCTTTTAACCTACAATGAGCAGTTCTTC.